This paragraph reports one T cell receptor beta chain. Its binding antigen is unknown. The source of the sample is a study of monozygotic twins with inflammatory bowel disease (dated by TCRdb to the late 2010s). Regarding the research as a whole: A total of approximately 28 monozygotic twin pairs were included in the full study, comprising nine German pairs (four IBD-concordant, five IBD-discordant) and 19 IBD-discordant Danish pairs. Disease-associated traits were sought mainly through comparisons between IBD patients and their genetically identical healthy co-twins within discordant pairs. Each individual had, on average, about 151 000 unique TCRalpha sequences and 181 000 unique TCRbeta sequences available for analysis. Results the study describes overall, beyond this receptor: A decrease in TCRbeta repertoire diversity, as measured by inverse Simpson index, was observed in IBD patients compared with their healthy co-twins. Fewer clonotypes were shared with other individuals by IBD patients than by healthy twins, most markedly in patients showing signs of disease activity. Repertoire similarity did not differ between concordant and discordant twins, which could be due to limited statistical power. Different T cell subtypes could not be distinguished in the analysis. Because patients received different immunosuppressive treatments, the repertoires may have picked up extra background noise and variability between individuals. No single strong signal or clonotype linked to IBD turned up in the results, so the idea that one exists was not supported.

The method was 5' RACE. The input for every TCR library was 3500 ng of total RNA. For each sample, cDNA was synthesized in eight separate reactions using SMARTScribe reverse transcriptase. During cDNA synthesis, unique molecular identifiers containing a 6-nucleotide sample barcode were introduced by template switching. TCRalpha and TCRbeta cDNA was amplified by two nested PCRs of approximately 17 and 9 cycles, with bead purification after each PCR. Before amplification, cDNA was treated with uracil DNA-glycosylase and purified using the QIAquick PCR purification kit. In the second PCR, Illumina TruSeq-compatible adapters and sample-specific barcodes were added. Library quality and concentration were assessed using TapeStation and Qubit, and roughly 5 ng of each library was pooled. The pooled libraries were sequenced with 2 x 100 bp reads and custom sequencing primers on an Illumina HiSeq2500 single-index Rapid Run. Per the source publication's procedure: MiGEC version 1.2.6 was used for UMI-based consensus assembly to correct PCR and sequencing errors. V(D)J alignment, clonotype assembly and CDR3 extraction were performed with MiXCR version 2.1.1. Normalisation of gene usage, clonotype sharing and MAIT/NKT TCR abundance was achieved by analysing the top 1000, 10 000 and 20 000 clonotypes per sample. Diversity was computed as the inverse Simpson index with the vegan R package after downsampling to 27 000 UMIs. Statistical testing used paired Mann-Whitney U tests on the discordant twin pairs and applied Benjamini-Hochberg correction for multiple testing. TCRdb reprocessed the reads, and each CDR3 protein sequence is entered once, without DNA. Here the V and J calls rest on TCRdb's processing, not on the authors' analysis. In this sample's table one finds under 45,000 distinct CDR3 sequences. The ten largest account for about 4.9% of the sample.

An approximately 2.5 ml peripheral blood sample was drawn into PAXgene tubes per donor and stored at -80°C. Total RNA was isolated from whole blood with the PAXgene blood miRNA kit on an automated QIAcube, without T cell sorting. Peripheral blood from monozygotic twin pairs who were concordant or discordant for inflammatory bowel disease underwent deep TCRalpha and TCRbeta repertoire profiling using unique molecular barcoding. Smoking habits were recorded for all twin pairs, with individuals classified as current, former or never smokers. The germline V gene gives CDR1 as SQVTM and CDR2 as ANQGSEA. Measured from the cysteine to the phenylalanine, the CDR3 is 12 residues long. DNA was not recorded.

Rearrangement joined TRBV29-1 to TRBJ1-2; there is no DNA to check the TCRdb D call of TRBD1. Input material: blood. The origin of this receptor is a human donor with ulcerative colitis or Crohn's disease, or a healthy co-twin of an affected twin (not recorded which). The CDR3 loop reads CSVEGQGHGYTF.